This paragraph reports one T cell receptor (beta chain). Both 60 Vbeta primers and 13 Jbeta primers went into the PCR. Profiling relied on immunoSEQ multiplex PCR, and the TCRdb table lists in-frame clones only, not all of them. The sample includes 150,000 to 200,000 clones, about 75% of them seen just once. The sample originates from a study of cytomegalovirus exposure and HLA in healthy donors. This receptor was identified in a male donor in good health and CMV-seropositive. Source material: PBMCs.

CDR3 DNA sequence: TGTGCCAGCAGCCAAGGCTTCGTTGGCATGAACACTGAAGCTTTCTTT. It encodes CASSQGFVGMNTEAFF. V is TRBV14 and J is TRBJ1-1; no reliable D call. V dropped 1 base and J dropped 0 bases, with 12 bases sitting between them. Germline loops: CDR1 SGHDN, CDR2 FVKESK. CDR3 size: 16 residues.